These 31 T cell receptor beta chains were all obtained from the same sample, sequenced in a study of cytomegalovirus exposure and HLA in healthy donors (dated by TCRdb to 2016 to 2017). Libraries were constructed by the immunoSEQ multiplex PCR assay. For the multiplex PCR, a mixture combining 60 forward primers for TCR Vbeta segments and 13 reverse primers for TCR Jbeta segments was used. The immuneACCESS repertoire file appears here via TCRdb, limited to in-frame rearrangements. These files lack a portion of the clones; in checked studies, under half of the deficit traces to unresolved V genes, and the cause of the others is not known. Counted in this sample were fewer than 120,000 clones; just over 75% of them appeared once. 13% of the sample goes to the ten largest clones. Sequencing was carried out using PBMCs. The origin of the receptors is a young man in good health and CMV-seropositive.

This chain uses TRBV29-1 with TRBJ2-1; 11 nucleotides agree with TRBD2. The ends lost 7 bases at V and 7 bases at J; junction bases unmatched: 3. In germline, CDR1 is SQVTM, CDR2 ANQGSEA. The CDR3 is made up of 12 amino acids. Here the CDR3 DNA reads TGCAGCGGTAGCGGGGGGGCGAATGAGCAGTTCTTC. This translates into CSGSGGANEQFF.

This sequence joins TRBV7-8 and TRBJ1-3; 7 bases agree with TRBD1. The germline CDR1 and CDR2 sequences are SGHVS and FQNEAQ. V lost 5 bases to trimming and J lost 2 bases; unmatched junction nucleotides: 3. The CDR3 runs to 14 residues. In DNA, the CDR3 is TGTGCCAGCAGCATCGACAGGGCTGGAAACACCATATATTTT. This gives the protein CASSIDRAGNTIYF.

The chain joins TRBV7-9 to TRBJ2-7, with TRBD1 identical over 7 bases. The ends lost 1 base at V and 6 bases at J; junction bases unmatched: 3. Germline loops: CDR1 SEHNR, CDR2 FQNEAQ (reference sequence). The length of the CDR3 is 13 residues. The CDR3 is CASSLVGTAEQYF. The CDR3 nucleotides are TGTGCCAGCAGCTTAGTTGGGACAGCCGAGCAGTACTTC.

The V and J genes are TRBV2 and TRBJ1-2; D is possibly TRBD1 (5 bases). The germline V gene has CDR1 SNHLY and CDR2 FYNNEI. This CDR3 spans 15 amino acids. Trimming took 4 bases from V and 5 from J, leaving 17 bases between them. CDR3 DNA sequence: TGTGCCAGCAGTGTCGAACTAGGGGCGGGGTATGGCTACACCTTC. It translates to CASSVELGAGYGYTF.

The chain joins TRBV30 to TRBJ1-1; D gene ambiguous. V lost 3 bases to trimming and J lost 8 bases, with 10 bases between them. The germline V gene has CDR1 GTSNPN and CDR2 SVGIG (reference sequence). The CDR3 is made up of 11 amino acids. The CDR3 region is CAWSAELEAFF. The CDR3 DNA reads TGTGCCTGGAGCGCCGAGCTCGAAGCTTTCTTT.

The V and J genes are TRBV5-8 and TRBJ1-5, with a tentative D call TRBD1 (5 bases). Trimming pared 3 bases from V and 0 bases from J, leaving 10 bases between. The CDR3 is made up of 15 amino acids. In germline, CDR1 is SGHTS, CDR2 YDEGEE. CDR3 sequence (DNA): TGTGCCAGCAGCTCCGGACATTATAGCAATCAGCCCCAGCATTTT. This encodes CASSSGHYSNQPQHF.

This clone turned up a few times. The chain carries TRBV19 and TRBJ1-5; a weak D match, TRBD1 (5 bases). CDR1 and CDR2 (germline): LNHDA, SQIVND (reference sequence). The ends were cut back, 4 bases at V and 2 bases at J, with 12 bases in the middle. The CDR3 is made up of 15 amino acids. The CDR3: CASSTRRAGNQPQHF. The CDR3 DNA reads TGTGCCAGTAGTACTCGCAGGGCGGGCAATCAGCCCCAGCATTTT.

The rearrangement uses TRBV9 and TRBJ2-5, with 7 bases identical to TRBD1. Germline CDR1 reads SGDLS; CDR2 reads YYNGEE. The CDR3 is 14 residues long. V was pared by 6 bases and J by 5 bases, with 10 bases of the junction left unmatched. The CDR3 protein is CASTSGGMSETQYF. The CDR3 DNA sequence: TGTGCCAGCACTTCAGGGGGTATGTCGGAGACCCAGTACTTC. The whole variable domain, remainder taken from reference TRBV9 and TRBJ2-5, is DSGVTQTPKHLITATGQRVTLRCSPRSGDLSVYWYQQSLDQGLQFLIQYYNGEERAKGNILERFSAQQFPDLHSELNLSSLELGDSALYFCASTSGGMSETQYFGPGTRLLVL.

The J gene is TRBJ2-1, the V gene TRBV2; D perhaps matches TRBD1 (5 bases). Germline lookup yields CDR1 SNHLY and CDR2 FYNNEI. V shed 7 bases and J shed 11 bases, with 24 bases lying between them. The CDR3 loop spans 15 amino acids. The DNA for the CDR3 is TGTGCCAGCACCCATGGCAGGGCCCCCCCTCTGAAGCAGTTCTTC. This encodes CASTHGRAPPLKQFF. Using reference TRBV2 and TRBJ2-1 for the parts outside the CDR3, the full variable domain is EPEVTQTPSHQVTQMGQEVILRCVPISNHLYFYWYRQILGQKVEFLVSFYNNEISEKSEIFDDQFSVERPDGSNFTLKIRSTKLEDSAMYFCASTHGRAPPLKQFFGPGTRLTVL.

A few counts support this clone. This sequence joins TRBV27 and TRBJ2-7, with TRBD1 matching 7 bases. Germline-derived CDR1 and CDR2 are MNHEY and SMNVEV (reference sequence). This CDR3 contains 14 residues. The V gene end was trimmed by 4 bases and the J gene end by 0 bases; junction bases not matched to a gene: 3. The CDR3 coding sequence is TGTGCCAGCAGTTCAGGGACAGCCTCCTACGAGCAGTACTTC. Translated: CASSSGTASYEQYF.

The chain uses TRBV2 and TRBJ1-2, with 7 nucleotides matching TRBD1. With 6 bases clipped from V and 4 bases from J, the junction kept 5 bases outside the gene matches. The CDR3 loop spans 13 amino acids. Germline CDR1 SNHLY, CDR2 FYNNEI. CDR3 DNA sequence: TGTGCCAGCAGAGGGGACAGCTCCTATGGCTACACCTTC. This gives the protein CASRGDSSYGYTF.

The chain combines TRBV5-6 with TRBJ2-5, with 14 bases aligning to TRBD2. V lost 4 bases to trimming and J lost 7 bases; unmatched junction nucleotides: 6. Germline lookup yields CDR1 SGHDT and CDR2 YYEEEE. This CDR3 has 15 amino acids. DNA for the CDR3: TGTGCCAGCAGCCCTAGACTAGCGGGGGGGAGGACCCAGTACTTC. Translated, it gives CASSPRLAGGRTQYF.

Turning to this clone: A read error may produce the germline difference seen at one junction end. This chain joins TRBV20-1 and TRBJ2-5; D remains unclear. The CDR3 covers 10 residues. Germline CDR1 DFQATT, CDR2 SNEGSKA (reference sequence). DNA of the CDR3: TGCAGTGCTCTTGGAGAGGCCCAGTACTTC. Amino acids: CSALGEAQYF.

V and J are TRBV7-2 and TRBJ2-7; D perhaps matches TRBD1 (6 bases). Deletions cut 2 bases from V and 2 bases from J, with 19 bases between. Germline V gene lookup returns CDR1 SGHTA and CDR2 FQGNSA. The length of the CDR3 is 17 residues. CDR3 sequence reads: CASSLNFKGVFPYEQYF. The CDR3 DNA follows: TGTGCCAGCAGCTTAAATTTTAAGGGGGTATTCCCCTACGAGCAGTACTTC.

The chain has TRBV6-5 and TRBJ2-7, with D perhaps TRBD1 (6 bases). V lost 0 bases and J 2 bases, leaving 11 bases between the germline ends. Germline loops: CDR1 MNHEY, CDR2 SVGAGI. CDR3 length equals 15 residues. The CDR3 coding sequence is TGTGCCAGCAGTTACTCGAGGACAGCGCCCTACGAGCAGTACTTC. It is translated as CASSYSRTAPYEQYF.

The V call is TRBV28, the J call TRBJ2-1, with 12 bases that match TRBD2. The germline V gene encodes CDR1 MDHEN and CDR2 SYDVKM. The CDR3 totals 16 residues. The V gene end was trimmed by 5 bases and the J gene end by 8 bases; junction bases not matched to a gene: 10. The CDR3 DNA is TGTGCCAGCAGTCCCCTAGCGGGGGGGCCTTTTGATGAGCAGTTCTTC. This translates into CASSPLAGGPFDEQFF.

The J gene is TRBJ2-2, the V gene TRBV29-1, with D maybe TRBD2 (6 bases). Trimming took off 4 bases at V and 3 bases at J, with 18 bases between the two ends. Germline-derived CDR1 and CDR2 are SQVTM and ANQGSEA. The CDR3 has 16 residues. DNA of the CDR3: TGCAGCGTTGTGGCCCTGGGAGGCTCTCACACCGGGGAGCTGTTTTTT. This encodes CSVVALGGSHTGELFF.

The chain links TRBV10-3 to TRBJ2-7; the match to TRBD2 covers 9 bases. The closer fit of TRBJ2-1 to the DNA end suggests the J call may be wrong. The CDR3 loop spans 15 amino acids. From germline, CDR1 is ENHRY and CDR2 SYGVKD. The CDR3: CAISRSGGTKDEQFF. The CDR3, as DNA: TGTGCCATCAGTCGTAGCGGGGGCACCAAGGATGAGCAGTTCTTC.

This clone appeared a few times. The V call is TRBV15, the J call TRBJ2-7, with D maybe TRBD1 (6 bases). V was clipped by 1 base and J by 4 bases, with 14 bases between them. The CDR3 totals 15 residues. CDR1 is LNHNV, CDR2 YYDKDF, per germline (reference sequence). CDR3 in amino acids: CATSRAGTLEYEQYF. The CDR3 nucleotides read TGTGCCACCAGCAGAGCCGGGACACTGGAATACGAGCAGTACTTC.

This sequence joins TRBV7-6 and TRBJ2-1, with a weak D call TRBD2 (7 bases). CDR1 is SGHVS, CDR2 FNYEAQ, per germline. The CDR3 has 15 amino acids. Trimming stripped 5 bases from V and 3 bases from J, with 14 bases between. This CDR3 is CASSPQRGGYNEQFF. CDR3 nucleotides: TGTGCCAGCAGCCCGCAGAGGGGGGGCTACAATGAGCAGTTCTTC.

The chain has TRBV5-4 and TRBJ1-1; D unresolved. The CDR3 is 12 residues long. The germline V gene encodes CDR1 SGHNT and CDR2 YYREEE (reference sequence). The V gene lost 0 bases and the J gene lost 7 bases, with 7 bases spanning the gap. CDR3 region: CASSLGGLEAFF. As DNA, the CDR3 is TGTGCCAGCAGCTTGGGAGGCCTTGAAGCTTTCTTT.

The table lists this clone with a few counts. The CDR3 sequence is CASSYGEKLFF. The CDR3 DNA reads as TGCGCCAGCAGCTACGGTGAAAAACTGTTTTTT. This chain connects TRBV5-1 to TRBJ1-4; D is unclear. Germline CDR1 and CDR2: SGHRS and YFSETQ. Trimming stripped 3 bases from V and 7 bases from J, with 4 bases between. This CDR3 is built from 11 residues. Drawing the rest from reference TRBV5-1 and TRBJ1-4, the complete variable domain is KAGVTQTPRYLIKTRGQQVTLSCSPISGHRSVSWYQQTPGQGLQFLFEYFSETQRNKGNFPGRFSGRQFSNSRSEMNVSTLELGDSALYLCASSYGEKLFFGSGTQLSVL.

This clone has just one count. The chain employs TRBV30 and TRBJ2-5, with TRBD1 matching 10 bases. The length of the CDR3 is 14 residues. CDR1 is GTSNPN, CDR2 SVGIG, per germline (reference sequence). After removal of 2 bases from V and 7 bases from J, the junction contained 7 bases not matched to a gene. In DNA, the CDR3 is TGTGCCTGGAGTATGACAGGGGGCGCGGGGACCCAGTACTTC. Protein sequence: CAWSMTGGAGTQYF.

The chain employs TRBV7-9 and TRBJ2-3, with 7 bases aligning to TRBD1. Germline V lookup: CDR1 SEHNR, CDR2 FQNEAQ (reference sequence). The V and J ends lost 5 bases and 3 bases, in that order; junction bases with no gene match: 11. The CDR3 contains 16 residues. The CDR3 here is CASSPTTGVMTDTQYF. The DNA of the CDR3 is TGTGCCAGCAGCCCCACCACAGGGGTCATGACAGATACGCAGTATTTT.

This clone showed up just once. This chain connects TRBV10-3 to TRBJ2-2, with 7 nucleotides matching TRBD1. V dropped 0 bases and J dropped 4; count of bases not matched to a gene: 8. Germline values: CDR1 ENHRY, CDR2 SYGVKD. The CDR3 extends over 17 amino acids. Written as DNA, the CDR3 is TGTGCCATCAGTGAGTCGAAAAGGGGGCCGCCCACCGGGGAGCTGTTTTTT. Amino acid sequence: CAISESKRGPPTGELFF.

The chain employs TRBV5-4 and TRBJ1-6; 7 bases are a match to TRBD1. Trimming cost V 0 bases and J 5 bases; bases outside gene matches: 2. The CDR3 consists of 15 residues. Germline assignment: CDR1 SGHNT and CDR2 YYREEE (reference sequence). In DNA form, the CDR3 reads TGTGCCAGCAGCTTGGGCAGGGGGAATAATTCACCCCTCCACTTT. Amino acid sequence: CASSLGRGNNSPLHF.

This chain links TRBV4-1 with TRBJ1-1; weak D call: TRBD1 (5 bases). V was trimmed by 2 bases and J by 5 bases, leaving 15 bases between them. Germline CDR1 and CDR2: MGHRA and YSYEKL. CDR3 length equals 15 residues. CDR3 protein: CASSQPDTLGTEAFF. CDR3 DNA: TGCGCCAGCAGCCAACCGGACACCCTGGGTACTGAAGCTTTCTTT.

This clone has only a few counts. This chain connects TRBV28 to TRBJ2-5; TRBD2 agrees at 10 bases. CDR1 MDHEN and CDR2 SYDVKM come from the germline V gene. J lost 4 bases, V lost 1 base, and 6 bases had no gene match. The CDR3 is 16 residues long. The CDR3 here is CASSLFPSGGLETQYF. The DNA for the CDR3 is TGTGCCAGCAGTTTATTTCCTAGCGGGGGATTAGAGACCCAGTACTTC. The whole variable domain, filled in from reference TRBV28 and TRBJ2-5, reads DVKVTQSSRYLVKRTGEKVFLECVQDMDHENMFWYRQDPGLGLRLIYFSYDVKMKEKGDIPEGYSVSREKKERFSLILESASTNQTSMYLCASSLFPSGGLETQYFGPGTRLLVL.

This clone came up once. This chain joins TRBV2 and TRBJ2-3, with 8 bases that match TRBD2. J was trimmed by 2 bases and V by 1 base; bases with no gene match: 8. This CDR3 has 17 residues. From germline, CDR1 is SNHLY and CDR2 FYNNEI. The DNA for the CDR3 is TGTGCCAGCAGTGAAGGTCGGGGAGCGGGGGCCACAGATACGCAGTATTTT. Its protein is CASSEGRGAGATDTQYF.

The rearrangement uses TRBV5-6 and TRBJ2-7, with D possibly matching TRBD2 (5 bases). V lost 2 bases to trimming and J lost 3 bases, with 15 bases between them. The CDR3 covers 15 residues. CDR1 is SGHDT and CDR2 is YYEEEE in the germline V gene. In nucleotides, the CDR3 is TGTGCCAGCAGCTTCTGGCCGGACTGGGGCTACGAGCAGTACTTC. Its translation is CASSFWPDWGYEQYF.

The chain has TRBV11-3 and TRBJ2-7, with TRBD2 matching 7 bases. This CDR3 region has 14 residues. Germline lookup yields CDR1 SGHNT and CDR2 YENEEA. V shed 3 bases, J shed 3 bases, and the junction held 5 bases outside the gene matches. CDR3 residues: CASSFGSGDYEQYF. CDR3 DNA sequence: TGTGCCAGCAGCTTCGGGAGCGGGGACTACGAGCAGTACTTC.